This T cell receptor beta chain was sequenced for a study of T cells in Graves' hyperthyroidism and ophthalmopathy. Findings of the study overall: Ophthalmopathy was identified by the model a median around 6 months ahead of onset.

For this clonotype: Its antigen is unidentified.

The CDR3 regions of TCR beta were amplified from RNA transcripts. First-round RT-PCR with HTBI primers amplified the TCR CDR3 region. TCRdb ran MiXCR on the multiplex PCR reads and lists one entry per CDR3 protein. In the table there are about 520,000 distinct CDR3 sequences, roughly 24% of which are singletons. The CDR3 extends over 14 amino acids. V shed 5 bases and J 3 bases; nucleotides not matched to a gene: 8. Germline V gene data show CDR1 as DFQATT and CDR2 as SNEGSKA (reference sequence). Material for sequencing was blood. This chain joins TRBV20-1 and TRBJ2-7; 9 bases fit TRBD2. The sequence was obtained from a woman between 25 and 40 years old with Graves' ophthalmopathy. The CDR3 protein is CSARAGGDHYEQYF. The CDR3 bases are TGCAGTGCTCGGGCGGGGGGGGACCACTACGAGCAGTACTTC.